The 3 T cell receptor beta chains below were found in one sample sequenced in a study of blood T cells in healthy people across ages. The authors ran a second PCR of roughly 6 to 12 cycles using a sample-barcoded 5' primer and a J-beta primer mix. MiXCR was run by TCRdb on the 5' RACE reads, yielding one entry per CDR3 protein. The table includes hundreds of thousands of distinct CDR3 sequences, roughly 56% detected once. The sequencing input was blood. These receptors came from a man aged 40-55 years in good health.

This clonotype has ten or more counts. The chain employs TRBV5-1 and TRBJ2-3, with 10 bases matching TRBD1. The V gene end was trimmed by 3 bases and the J gene end by 1 base; junction bases not matched to a gene: 2. This CDR3 has 15 residues. Germline values: CDR1 SGHRS, CDR2 YFSETQ. The CDR3 DNA reads TGCGCCAGCAGCTCCGGGACAGGGGGCACAGATACGCAGTATTTT. It codes for CASSSGTGGTDTQYF.

V gene TRBV7-2 combines with J gene TRBJ2-5; 8 bases line up with TRBD2. The tail of the sequence fits TRBJ2-7 better, so the J call may be wrong. The CDR3 is made up of 16 amino acids. Germline V gene sequence: CDR1 SGHTA, CDR2 FQGNSA. In DNA form, the CDR3 reads TGTGCCAGCAGCTCGGGACGGGAGGGTCCATTATACGAGCAGTACTTC. Translation: CASSSGREGPLYEQYF.

This chain joins TRBV6-1 and TRBJ1-5; 7 bases line up with TRBD1. This CDR3 spans 16 amino acids. The J segment lost 9 bases and the V segment lost 2 bases, leaving 13 bases of the junction unmatched. Germline values: CDR1 MNHNS, CDR2 SASEGT. CDR3 coding DNA: TGTGCCAGCAGTGAACCTCGGACAGGAACTATCTGGCCCCAGCATTTT. Translating it yields CASSEPRTGTIWPQHF.